The source of this TCR beta chain is a study of blood T cell repertoires in COVID-19. Study summary: Donors in the United States, Italy and Spain gave samples during acute or convalescent COVID-19. In each case, the material was cDNA or gDNA derived from T cells, B-cell-depleted T cells, or PBMCs.

CDR1 and CDR2 from the germline V gene are SGHRS and YFSETQ. This CDR3 region has 13 residues. The V end was cut by 0 bases, the J end by 1 base, with 3 bases between. In the source study's methods: It was from reference gene primer amplification that nucleated cell counts were estimated. Assay used: immunoSEQ multiplex PCR; TCRdb lists only in-frame clones, some missing. V and J calls and clone size are given by that table; D and trimming were obtained from the DNA. Among 45,000 to 65,000 clones listed, 85% to 90% were seen once. This TCR was recovered from a human donor in a cohort sampled during active COVID-19. This chain uses TRBV5-1 with TRBJ2-3; D is unresolved. The sample comprised peripheral blood. Here the CDR3 DNA reads TGCGCCAGCAGCTTGGGAGGCACAGATACGCAGTATTTT. Its protein is CASSLGGTDTQYF.